This passage covers 20 T cell receptor beta chains from one sample sequenced in a study of shared clonotypes between healthy human individuals. Sequencing used immunoSEQ multiplex PCR; TCRdb keeps in-frame clones, though not all of them. The table includes 500,000 to 700,000 clones, approximately 95% detected once. The naive CD8 fraction comprised CD45RO-negative cells positively selected for CCR7 and excluded terminally differentiated effector memory CD45RA+ cells. The sample taken for sequencing was naive CD8+ T cells sorted from blood. These receptors all come from a woman aged 25 to 39 in good health.

The rearrangement uses TRBV27 and TRBJ1-1; a possible D gene is TRBD1 (6 bases). Germline loops: CDR1 MNHEY, CDR2 SMNVEV (reference sequence). V was pared by 7 bases and J by 4 bases, with 13 bases between. This CDR3 contains 13 residues. This CDR3 reads CASTLQGSTEAFF. The CDR3, as DNA: TGTGCCAGCACCCTACAGGGATCCACTGAAGCTTTCTTT.

The chain uses TRBV19 and TRBJ2-7; 10 positions match TRBD2. The ends lost 7 bases at V and 9 bases at J; junction bases unmatched: 15. The CDR3 extends over 15 amino acids. Germline V gene lookup returns CDR1 LNHDA and CDR2 SQIVND (reference sequence). The CDR3 spells CASKSTSGPPQRQYF. DNA for the CDR3: TGTGCCAGTAAATCGACTAGCGGGCCTCCTCAACGGCAGTACTTC.

The genes are TRBV19 and TRBJ2-2, with 14 bases fitting TRBD2. The CDR3 is made up of 14 amino acids. Germline assignment: CDR1 LNHDA and CDR2 SQIVND (reference sequence). Trimming removed 7 bases from V and 6 bases from J; junction bases left unmatched: 1. CDR3 bases: TGTGCCAGTATGGGACTAGCGGGAGCCGGGGAGCTGTTTTTT. Its protein is CASMGLAGAGELFF.

The gene calls are TRBV5-1 and TRBJ2-1, with a tentative D call TRBD2 (6 bases). Germline lookup yields CDR1 SGHRS and CDR2 YFSETQ. This CDR3 is 17 amino acids long. V was shortened by 1 base and J by 3 bases, with 17 bases between the two germline ends. CDR3 sequence reads: CASSLPIRESVYNEQFF. CDR3 DNA: TGCGCCAGCAGCTTGCCTATCCGGGAGTCGGTCTACAATGAGCAGTTCTTC.

The J gene is TRBJ2-1, the V gene TRBV28; 14 nucleotides match TRBD2. V shed 3 bases, J shed 3 bases, and the junction held 13 bases outside the gene matches. This CDR3 is built from 20 residues. In germline, CDR1 is MDHEN, CDR2 SYDVKM. CDR3 in amino acids: CASSFSGLAGEWEFYNEQFF. CDR3 nucleotides: TGTGCCAGCAGTTTCTCGGGACTAGCGGGAGAGTGGGAGTTCTACAATGAGCAGTTCTTC.

V and J are TRBV29-1 and TRBJ2-1; D remains unclear. The CDR3 is 13 amino acids. Trimming stripped 0 bases from V and 4 bases from J, with 7 bases between. CDR1 and CDR2 (germline): SQVTM, ANQGSEA. The CDR3: CSVEDQGYNEQFF. CDR3 DNA sequence: TGCAGCGTTGAAGATCAAGGGTACAATGAGCAGTTCTTC.

This chain links TRBV25-1 with TRBJ2-5, with a possible D match to TRBD1 (6 bases). The DNA end is more similar to TRBJ2-7, so the J call may be wrong. The germline V gene encodes CDR1 MGHDK and CDR2 SYGVNS. This CDR3 region has 16 residues. The CDR3 region has the DNA TGTGCCAGCAGTACCGTCGGGGCAGGGGTTCCCTACGAGCAGTACTTC. This translates into CASSTVGAGVPYEQYF.

This chain connects TRBV5-6 to TRBJ2-7, with 8 bases aligning to TRBD2. CDR3 size: 14 residues. Germline trimming cut 4 bases from V and 2 bases from J; bases unmatched to any gene: 5. Germline V gene data show CDR1 as SGHDT and CDR2 as YYEEEE. The CDR3 region is CASSPRGGPYEQYF. In DNA form, the CDR3 reads TGTGCCAGCAGCCCACGGGGGGGCCCCTACGAGCAGTACTTC.

The chain is built from TRBV7-2 and TRBJ1-1, with D possibly TRBD1 on 6 matching bases. The CDR3 is 16 residues long. The V end was cut by 5 bases, the J end by 4 bases, with 20 bases between. The germline V gene has CDR1 SGHTA and CDR2 FQGNSA. DNA for the CDR3: TGTGCCAGCAGCACAGACGCCCCGGGGGCCGGCACTGAAGCTTTCTTT. Its translation is CASSTDAPGAGTEAFF.

J is TRBJ1-2 and V is TRBV28; 7 nucleotides agree with TRBD1. Germline loops: CDR1 MDHEN, CDR2 SYDVKM. Trimming took 4 bases from V and 7 from J; bases not matched to a gene: 9. The CDR3 consists of 14 residues. The CDR3 DNA reads as TGTGCCAGCAGTTCGACAGGGAGCTCAGGTGGCTACACCTTC. Encoded protein: CASSSTGSSGGYTF.

CDR3 protein: CASKEGGETDTQYF. The CDR3 region has the DNA TGTGCCAGCAAAGAGGGCGGGGAAACAGATACGCAGTATTTT. The J gene is TRBJ2-3, the V gene TRBV28; D might be TRBD2 (6 bases). This CDR3 has 14 residues. Germline-derived CDR1 and CDR2 are MDHEN and SYDVKM. V was shortened by 7 bases and J by 3 bases, with 14 bases between the two germline ends.

V usage is TRBV7-9 and J usage is TRBJ2-7; D is uncertain. This CDR3 comprises 13 residues. Trimming cost V 5 bases and J 5 bases, with 13 bases left between them. Germline values: CDR1 SEHNR, CDR2 FQNEAQ (reference sequence). The CDR3 coding sequence is TGTGCCAGCAGCGCGAATCTGGTCGACGAGCAGTACTTC. Protein: CASSANLVDEQYF.

The gene calls are TRBV10-3 and TRBJ2-7; 9 bases are shared with TRBD2. The CDR3 covers 16 residues. The J segment lost 3 bases and the V segment lost 0 bases, leaving 6 bases of the junction unmatched. Germline V CDR1 and CDR2: ENHRY, SYGVKD. The CDR3 reads CAISESRAGGNYEQYF. CDR3 sequence (DNA): TGTGCCATCAGTGAGTCGCGAGCGGGGGGAAACTACGAGCAGTACTTC.

The J gene is TRBJ2-3, the V gene TRBV13; D may be TRBD2 (5 bases). V lost 5 bases and J 2 bases, leaving 14 bases between the germline ends. The length of the CDR3 is 15 residues. Germline lookup yields CDR1 PRHDT and CDR2 FYEKMQ (reference sequence). The CDR3 DNA is TGTGCCAGCAGCCCGATTAAGGGAGCCACAGATACGCAGTATTTT. Translated: CASSPIKGATDTQYF.

In nucleotides, the CDR3 is TGTGCCAGCAGCGGACCGGGACCACGAACCTACAATGAGCAGTTCTTC. Translated, it gives CASSGPGPRTYNEQFF. V and J are TRBV28 and TRBJ2-1; D possibly matches TRBD1 or TRBD2 (5 bases each). CDR1 is MDHEN and CDR2 is SYDVKM in the germline V gene. This CDR3 contains 16 residues. V shed 6 bases and J shed 2 bases, with 17 bases lying between them. Full variable domain (rest looked up from reference TRBV28 and TRBJ2-1): DVKVTQSSRYLVKRTGEKVFLECVQDMDHENMFWYRQDPGLGLRLIYFSYDVKMKEKGDIPEGYSVSREKKERFSLILESASTNQTSMYLCASSGPGPRTYNEQFFGPGTRLTVL.

This rearrangement joins TRBV6-4 to TRBJ2-1; no reliable D call. There are 15 residues in the CDR3. Deletions cut 4 bases from V and 3 bases from J, with 13 bases between. Germline loops: CDR1 MRHNA, CDR2 SNTAGT. The CDR3 here is CASSGDPGNYNEQFF. The CDR3, as DNA: TGTGCCAGCAGTGGAGATCCGGGTAACTACAATGAGCAGTTCTTC.

This sequence joins TRBV27 and TRBJ2-1; perhaps D is TRBD1 or TRBD2 (5 bases each). Germline V CDR1 and CDR2: MNHEY, SMNVEV (reference sequence). The CDR3 is 14 residues long. The germline V and J ends were trimmed by 3 bases and 10 bases, with 16 bases remaining between them. This chain's CDR3 is CASSFQGPVDEQFF. CDR3 nucleotides: TGTGCCAGCAGTTTCCAGGGACCAGTGGACGAGCAGTTCTTC.

This chain uses TRBV14 with TRBJ2-1; D unclear. The CDR3 has 13 residues. Germline assignment: CDR1 SGHDN and CDR2 FVKESK. Trimming took off 2 bases at V and 3 bases at J, with 5 bases between the two ends. Here the CDR3 reads CASSQSRYNEQFF. As DNA, the CDR3 is TGTGCCAGCAGCCAAAGTCGCTACAATGAGCAGTTCTTC.

This chain joins TRBV19 and TRBJ1-1, with D possibly TRBD1 on 5 matching bases. The CDR3 extends over 15 amino acids. Trimming took 0 bases from V and 1 from J, leaving 9 bases between them. From germline, CDR1 is LNHDA and CDR2 SQIVND (reference sequence). CDR3 sequence reads: CASSIETRGNTEAFF. CDR3 sequence (DNA): TGTGCCAGTAGTATAGAAACGAGGGGGAACACTGAAGCTTTCTTT. The entire variable domain, with the rest obtained from reference TRBV19 and TRBJ1-1, is as follows: DGGITQSPKYLFRKEGQNVTLSCEQNLNHDAMYWYRQDPGQGLRLIYYSQIVNDFQKGDIAEGYSVSREKKESFPLTVTSAQKNPTAFYLCASSIETRGNTEAFFGQGTRLTVV.

V and J are TRBV11-3 and TRBJ2-7; D might be TRBD2 (5 bases). This CDR3 spans 17 amino acids. Trimming removed 0 bases from V and 2 bases from J, with 17 bases in between. Germline CDR1 is SGHNT and CDR2 is YENEEA. CDR3 DNA: TGTGCCAGCAGCTTAGAACTAAGTGGGAGCGACACCTACGAGCAGTACTTC. Its translation: CASSLELSGSDTYEQYF.